The subject of this entry is one T cell receptor (beta chain). The CDR3 covers 11 residues. CDR1 and CDR2 from the germline V gene are MGHDK and SYGVNS. V lost 5 bases, J lost 8 bases, and 7 bases lay in between. As to treatment: some 19 received Ad26.COV2.S at low or high dose, single or two shots; five or six received placebo; per-sample allocation not given. Specimen acquisition occurred on day 63 following the initial vaccine or placebo injection. Using immunoSEQ multiplex PCR, the repertoire was profiled, and TCRdb retains in-frame clones only, with some absent. The top ten clones hold around 7.3% of a sample with 380,000 or so clones, 83% of them seen once. These data originate in a study of Ad26.COV2.S vaccination and SARS-CoV-2 variants.

V gene TRBV25-1 combines with J gene TRBJ2-1, with D possibly matching TRBD1 (5 bases). Sequencing was performed on peripheral blood, taken in a trial of Ad26.COV2.S vaccine versus placebo. The clonotype comes from a person between 18 and 65 years old who received the Ad26.COV2.S COVID-19 vaccine or a placebo. CDR3 sequence (DNA): TGTGCCAGCAGTCAAGGGGATGAGCAGTTCTTC. Its protein is CASSQGDEQFF. The full variable domain, with the rest looked up from reference TRBV25-1 and TRBJ2-1, is EADIYQTPRYLVIGTGKKITLECSQTMGHDKMYWYQQDPGMELHLIHYSYGVNSTEKGDLSSESTVSRIRTEHFPLTLESARPSHTSQYLCASSQGDEQFFGPGTRLTVL.